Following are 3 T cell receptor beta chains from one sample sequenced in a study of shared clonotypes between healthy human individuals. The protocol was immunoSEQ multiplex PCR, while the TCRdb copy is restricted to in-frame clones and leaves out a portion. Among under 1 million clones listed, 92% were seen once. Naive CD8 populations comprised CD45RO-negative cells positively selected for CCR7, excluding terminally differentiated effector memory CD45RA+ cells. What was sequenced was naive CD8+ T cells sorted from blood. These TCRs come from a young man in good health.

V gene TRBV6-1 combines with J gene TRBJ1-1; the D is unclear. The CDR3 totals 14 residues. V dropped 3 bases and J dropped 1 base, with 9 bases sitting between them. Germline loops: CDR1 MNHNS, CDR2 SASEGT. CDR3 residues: CASSDEIRNTEAFF. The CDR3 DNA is TGTGCCAGCAGTGACGAGATACGGAACACTGAAGCTTTCTTT.

CDR3 in DNA: TGTGCCAGCAGCTCCGAGGGCTCCCGGACTGGGGAGCAGTACTTC. Translated: CASSSEGSRTGEQYF. The chain couples TRBV9 to TRBJ2-7; D possibly corresponds to TRBD2 (5 bases). V shed 4 bases and J shed 7 bases, with 21 bases lying between them. Germline-derived CDR1 and CDR2 are SGDLS and YYNGEE. The CDR3 loop spans 15 amino acids.

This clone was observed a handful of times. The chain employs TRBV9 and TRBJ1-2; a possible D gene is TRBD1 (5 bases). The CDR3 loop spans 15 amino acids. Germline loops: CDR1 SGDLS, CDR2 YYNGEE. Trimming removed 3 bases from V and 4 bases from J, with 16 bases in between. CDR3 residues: CASSESDGGPYGYTF. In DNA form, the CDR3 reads TGTGCCAGCAGCGAGAGCGATGGGGGTCCCTATGGCTACACCTTC.